The present TCR beta chain was sequenced within a study of response to subunit inactivated influenza vaccine. TCRdb used MiXCR to reprocess the RT-PCR reads, holding one entry per CDR3 protein. The sample records more than 550,000 distinct CDR3 sequences, about 11% being singletons. The V and J ends lost 1 base and 7 bases respectively, with 17 bases between them. The length of the CDR3 is 17 residues. The germline V gene has CDR1 LGHDT and CDR2 YNNKEL (reference sequence). The same data also went into a second study, on T cells expressing NK-cell markers. That work adds: UMI-tagged 5'RACE template switching yielded the TCR beta cDNA. Just one sequenced donor of eight was HCMV-seronegative, while seven were seropositive. Roughly six donors showed dominant NKG2C+ clonotypes comprising roughly 1.0-7.0% of their CD8+ T cells.

This receptor was obtained from a man in his fifties who received an inactivated influenza vaccine. The chain employs TRBV3-1 and TRBJ1-6, with a tentative D call TRBD1 (6 bases). The sample consisted of PBMCs from blood, taken on the day of vaccination. In DNA form, the CDR3 reads TGTGCCAGCAGCCAAGGATCAGGGGCGGGAGGAAATTCACCCCTCCACTTT. Residues: CASSQGSGAGGNSPLHF.